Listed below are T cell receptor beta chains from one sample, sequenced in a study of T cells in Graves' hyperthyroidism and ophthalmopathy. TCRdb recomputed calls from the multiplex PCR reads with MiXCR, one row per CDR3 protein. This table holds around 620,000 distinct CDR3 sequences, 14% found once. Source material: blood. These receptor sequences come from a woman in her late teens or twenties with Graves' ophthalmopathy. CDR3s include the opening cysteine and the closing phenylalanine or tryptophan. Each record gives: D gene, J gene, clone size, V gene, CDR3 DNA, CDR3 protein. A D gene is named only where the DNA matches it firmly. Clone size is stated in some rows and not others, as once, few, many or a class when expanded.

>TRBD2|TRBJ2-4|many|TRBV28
TGTGCCAGCAAGGCGGGAGCGTGGGAACTAGCCAAAAACATTCAGTACTTC
CASKAGAWELAKNIQYF
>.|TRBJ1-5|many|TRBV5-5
TGTGCCAGCAGCTTGGTACCCCTCGACGGGCAGCCCCAGCATTTT
CASSLVPLDGQPQHF
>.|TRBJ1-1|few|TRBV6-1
TGTGCCAGCTCCCCAAACATGAACACTGAAGCTTTCTTT
CASSPNMNTEAFF
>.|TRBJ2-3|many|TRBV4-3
TGCGCCAGCAGCCAAACTCCCGTGTCCACAGATACGCAGTATTTT
CASSQTPVSTDTQYF
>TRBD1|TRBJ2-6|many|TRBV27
TGTGCCAGCTTTTCGATCGGACAGGGGGCGCAAGGGGCCAACGTCCTGACTTTC
CASFSIGQGAQGANVLTF
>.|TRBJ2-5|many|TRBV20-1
TGCAGTGCTAGTAGTTGGCGGACAACGGAGACCCAGTACTTC
CSASSWRTTETQYF
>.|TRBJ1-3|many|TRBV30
TGTGCCTGGAGTCGACAGTCCTCTGGAAACACCATATATTTT
CAWSRQSSGNTIYF
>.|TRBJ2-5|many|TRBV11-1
TGTGCCAGCAGCTTAGACGCCCAAGAGACCCAGTACTTC
CASSLDAQETQYF
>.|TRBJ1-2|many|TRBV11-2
TGTGCCAGCCGGGGGGCGGGGTATGGCTACACCTTC
CASRGAGYGYTF
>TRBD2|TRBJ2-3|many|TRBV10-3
TGTGCCATCATGGTAACTAGCGGTTACACAGATACGCAGTATTTT
CAIMVTSGYTDTQYF
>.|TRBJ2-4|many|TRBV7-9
TGTGCCAGCAGCTTAGATGAGGGGGACATTCAGTACTTC
CASSLDEGDIQYF
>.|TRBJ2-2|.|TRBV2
TGTGCCAGCAGTCGGGAGTGGGACACCGGGGAGCTGTTTTTT
CASSREWDTGELFF
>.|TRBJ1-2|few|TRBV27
TGTGCCAGCAGTCTACTCCGTACAGGTTTCCGAGGGGATGGCTACACCTTC
CASSLLRTGFRGDGYTF
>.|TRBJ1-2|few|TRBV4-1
TGTGCCAGCAGCCAAGAAGTTTCAGGGTTCAACTATGGCTACACCTTC
CASSQEVSGFNYGYTF
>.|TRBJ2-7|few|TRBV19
TGTGCCAGTAGTATCAAAGGGCTCTACGAGCAGTACTTC
CASSIKGLYEQYF
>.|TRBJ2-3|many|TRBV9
TGTGCCAGCAGCGTAGAGCCGGGGACGATAACAGATACGCAGTATTTT
CASSVEPGTITDTQYF
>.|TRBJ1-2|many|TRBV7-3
TGTGCCAGCAGCCAAGGCGCCGGTGCACCCTATGGCTACACCTTC
CASSQGAGAPYGYTF
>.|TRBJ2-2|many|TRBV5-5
TGTGCCAGCAGCTCCCACACCGGGGAGCTGTTTTTT
CASSSHTGELFF
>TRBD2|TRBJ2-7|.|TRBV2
TGTGCCAGCCGAACCTTGGTTAGCGGGAGTCGCGAGCAGTACTTC
CASRTLVSGSREQYF
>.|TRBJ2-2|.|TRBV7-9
TGTGCCAGCAGCTTACTGTTTGAGGGGGATATGGGGAACACCGGGGAGCTGTTTTTT
CASSLLFEGDMGNTGELFF
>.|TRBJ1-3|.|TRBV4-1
TGCGCCAGCAGCCAAGAGGGAGAGGGGGATAGGGGAAACACCATATATTTT
CASSQEGEGDRGNTIYF
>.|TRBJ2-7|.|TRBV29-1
TGCAGCGTTGTGGGCTCCTCCTACGAGCAGTACTTC
CSVVGSSYEQYF
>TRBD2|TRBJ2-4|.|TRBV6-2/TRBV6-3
TGTGCCAGCAGACAACTAGCGGGAGGGCCTCTGGCCAAAAACATTCAGTACTTC
CASRQLAGGPLAKNIQYF
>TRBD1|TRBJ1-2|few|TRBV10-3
TGTGCCACGATGCCGGGACAGGGGGACTATGGCTACACCTTC
CATMPGQGDYGYTF
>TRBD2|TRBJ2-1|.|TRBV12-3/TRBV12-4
TGTGCCAGCAGTTTAGGGCTAGCGGCCCCGGGGGGGTTCTTC
CASSLGLAAPGGFF
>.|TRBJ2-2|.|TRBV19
TGTGCCAGTAGACCCCAGGGGACCATCACCGGGGAGCTGTTTTTT
CASRPQGTITGELFF
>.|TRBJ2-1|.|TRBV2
TGTGCCAGCAGTGAAACCGGGGCCCGAGGGAATGAGCAGTTCTTC
CASSETGARGNEQFF
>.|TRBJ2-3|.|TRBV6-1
TGTGCCAGCAGTGAAGCGTTGGTCAGCACAGATACGCAGTATTTT
CASSEALVSTDTQYF
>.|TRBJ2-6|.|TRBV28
TGTGCCAGCAGTTTTCAGGGCCCGGGGGCCAACGTCCTGACTTTC
CASSFQGPGANVLTF
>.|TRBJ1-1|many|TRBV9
TGTGCCAGCAGCGTAGACGGGAACACTGAAGCTTTCTTT
CASSVDGNTEAFF
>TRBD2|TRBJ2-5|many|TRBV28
TGTGCCAGCAGAACTAGCGGGAGAGCTCCAGGGGAGACCCAGTACTTC
CASRTSGRAPGETQYF
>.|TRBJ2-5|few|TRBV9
TGTGCCAGCAGCGTAGATGGAGCGCCCCAAGAGACCCAGTACTTC
CASSVDGAPQETQYF
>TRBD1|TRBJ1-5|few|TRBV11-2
TGTGCCAGCAGCTTAGGGTCGGGGGACAGGGTTGATCAGCCCCAGCATTTT
CASSLGSGDRVDQPQHF
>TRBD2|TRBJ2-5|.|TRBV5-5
TGTGCCAGCAGCCCGGGACTAGCGGGAGTTCTAGAGACCCAGTACTTC
CASSPGLAGVLETQYF
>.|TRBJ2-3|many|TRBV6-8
TGTGCCAGCACCCCCCGGGGCGGGAGCACAGATACGCAGTATTTT
CASTPRGGSTDTQYF
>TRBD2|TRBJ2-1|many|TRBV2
TGTGCCAGCAGCGCAAGCGGGAGGCCCAATGAGCAGTTCTTC
CASSASGRPNEQFF
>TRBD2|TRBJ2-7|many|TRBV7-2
TGTGCCAGCAGAAAGGAACCTAGCGGGAGCGGAGAGCAGTACTTC
CASRKEPSGSGEQYF
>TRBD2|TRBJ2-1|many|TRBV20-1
TGCAGTGCTAGAGATCCCACTAATCTAGCGGGAGGGCCGAATGAGCAGTTCTTC
CSARDPTNLAGGPNEQFF
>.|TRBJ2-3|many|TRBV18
TGTGCCAGCTCACCAGTTGCCTCGACAGATACGCAGTATTTT
CASSPVASTDTQYF
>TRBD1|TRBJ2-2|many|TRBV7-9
TGTGCCAGCAGCCAGCGAGACAGGGGGGTCACCGGGGAGCTGTTTTTT
CASSQRDRGVTGELFF
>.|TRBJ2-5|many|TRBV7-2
TGTGCCAGCAGCTCCCAAGATCTAGAGACCCAGTACTTC
CASSSQDLETQYF